Listed below are T cell receptor beta chains from one sample, sequenced in a study of blood T cells in healthy people across ages. MiXCR was run by TCRdb on the 5' RACE reads, yielding one entry per CDR3 protein. The sample holds 550,000 to 750,000 distinct CDR3 sequences, more than 20% seen once. Material: blood. The source is a man in his sixties or seventies in good health. Each CDR3 is given with its conserved first and last residue. The D gene is left open where the match is weak. Rows may omit the clone size; those that give it use once, few, many or a size class.

>-|TRBJ2-3|TRBV10-2|-
TGCGCCAGCCTTCCTCAAAGCACAGATACGCAGTATTTT
CASLPQSTDTQYF
>TRBD2|TRBJ2-7|TRBV20-1|-
TGCAGTGCCCAACTTCAAGGGACTAGAGGCGAGCAGTACTTC
CSAQLQGTRGEQYF
>-|TRBJ2-7|TRBV2|-
TGTGCCAGCACTGACCGGGACATCTCATACGAGCAGTACTTC
CASTDRDISYEQYF
>TRBD2|TRBJ2-1|TRBV5-6|few
TGTGCCAGCAGCTTTTGGCGCGGGAGGACCCTTTATGGTGAGCAGTTCTTC
CASSFWRGRTLYGEQFF
>-|TRBJ1-1|TRBV6-1|-
TGTGCCACCCAAAACGGTCCCCGTGAAGCTTTCTTT
CATQNGPREAFF
>-|TRBJ1-1|TRBV5-1|few
TGCGCCAGCAGCTTGGATGAACAGACCTCCCCTGGAGAAGCTTTCTTT
CASSLDEQTSPGEAFF
>-|TRBJ2-5|TRBV25-1|few
TGTGCCAGCAGTCTCCCAGGGGCGAAGGAGACCCAGTACTTC
CASSLPGAKETQYF
>-|TRBJ2-7|TRBV7-2|few
TGTGCCAGCAGCTCTCCCAGCGTGACCTACGAGCAGTACTTC
CASSSPSVTYEQYF
>TRBD1|TRBJ2-5|TRBV12-3/TRBV12-4|few
TGTGCCAGCAGGCTTACAGGGGGCCGGGAGACCCAGTACTTC
CASRLTGGRETQYF
>-|TRBJ2-1|TRBV20-1|-
TGCAGTGCTAGAGGGGACCCAACCTACAATGGGCAGTTCTTC
CSARGDPTYNGQFF
>-|TRBJ2-5|TRBV18|few
TGTGCCAGCTCACCGGGACAACTGTGGGAGACCCAGTACTTC
CASSPGQLWETQYF
>-|TRBJ2-2|TRBV29-1|-
TGCAGCCCGACCCCGGGACCCCTCATGGACGGGGAGCTGTTTTTT
CSPTPGPLMDGELFF
>-|TRBJ1-1|TRBV6-5|few
TGTGCCAGCAGCCCTCCGGGACAGAACACTGAAGCTTTCTTT
CASSPPGQNTEAFF
>-|TRBJ2-1|TRBV4-3|many
TGCGCCAGCAGCCAAGATGCCTCTTCTACGAGCGTGGGACCCTACAATGAGCAGTTCTTC
CASSQDASSTSVGPYNEQFF
>-|TRBJ2-1|TRBV20-1|-
TGCAGTGCTAGTATCGGGAGACCATACAATGAGCAGTTCTTC
CSASIGRPYNEQFF
>-|TRBJ2-7|TRBV29-1|few
TGCGGCGTTGATGAGGGGCCCTCCTACGAGCAGTACTTC
CGVDEGPSYEQYF
>-|TRBJ1-1|TRBV5-1|few
TGCGCCAGCAGCTCAGGACCGCAGAACACTGAAGCTTTCTTT
CASSSGPQNTEAFF
>TRBD1|TRBJ1-2|TRBV5-1|few
TGCGCCAGCAGCTTGGAGTCGCCAGGGGGTAACTATGGCTACACCTTC
CASSLESPGGNYGYTF
>-|TRBJ2-5|TRBV2|few
TGTGCCAGCAGTGGGACAGGGAGGGGTCGTAAGACCCAGTACTTC
CASSGTGRGRKTQYF
>TRBD2|TRBJ2-1|TRBV14|-
TGTGCCAGCAGCCAAGATATAACTAGCGGGCTCTTATACAATGAGCAGTTCTTC
CASSQDITSGLLYNEQFF
>-|TRBJ1-5|TRBV5-3|-
TGTGCCAGAAGCTTGGCGTCAGGGCTTCAGCCCCAGCATTTT
CARSLASGLQPQHF
>TRBD1|TRBJ1-1|TRBV5-1|once
TGCGCCAGCAGCCTTAAATGGACAGGGGGTAGTGCTGAAGCTTTCTTT
CASSLKWTGGSAEAFF
>-|TRBJ2-3|TRBV20-1|-
TGCAGTGCTAGAGATCCTAGCTCCCAATTCACAGATACGCAGTATTTT
CSARDPSSQFTDTQYF
>TRBD1|TRBJ2-3|TRBV6-5|-
TGTGCCAGCAGTTACCGTGGACAGGAAATGGATACGCAGTATTTT
CASSYRGQEMDTQYF
>TRBD2|TRBJ2-7|TRBV12-3/TRBV12-4|few
TGTGCCAGCAGTTTACTTGCTAGCGGGAGAATTGGAGCGGCGCTCGAGCAGTACTTC
CASSLLASGRIGAALEQYF
>-|TRBJ1-6|TRBV12-3/TRBV12-4|many
TGTGCCAGCAGTTTAGACAGGGTCTCACCCCTCCACTTT
CASSLDRVSPLHF
>-|TRBJ2-7|TRBV20-1|-
TGCAGTGCTAGATTTAGGAGCTCCTACGAGCAGTACTTC
CSARFRSSYEQYF
>TRBD1|TRBJ1-1|TRBV7-9|-
TGTGCCAGCAGCCTACAGGGGGCGTACGGTGAAGCTTTCTTT
CASSLQGAYGEAFF
>-|TRBJ1-2|TRBV12-3/TRBV12-4|-
TGTGCCAGCAGTGAGCAACAGAGCTATGGCTACACCTTC
CASSEQQSYGYTF